This T cell receptor (beta chain) emerged from a study of shared clonotypes between healthy human individuals. At the level of the study: Each donor's CD4 naive and CD4 memory cells filled three plates apiece, CD8 naive two, and CD8 memory one. The study, taken as a whole, reports: Sequencing depth was expected to influence donor clonotype sharing.

The CDR3 spans 15 residues. Trimming shortened V by 0 bases and J by 7 bases, and 17 bases separated the two germline ends. Germline V gene lookup returns CDR1 SGHKS and CDR2 YYEKEE (reference sequence). Replicate PCRs from sorted subsets contained approximately 200 ng DNA, which is 31,000 or so T cell genomes. The protocol was immunoSEQ multiplex PCR, while the TCRdb copy is restricted to in-frame clones and leaves out a portion. The table lists some 2,400,000 clones, approximately 96% of them singletons. To note about this clone: Its antigen is as yet unknown.

Material: naive CD4+ T cells sorted from blood. Specified subset: CD45RA+ positively selected. This TCR derives from a man between 18 and 29 years old in good health. This chain links TRBV5-5 with TRBJ2-7, with D tentatively TRBD1 or TRBD2 (5 bases each). CDR3 DNA: TGTGCCAGCAGCTTGGACGGGACCGGGTTACGGGAGCAGTACTTC. Its protein is CASSLDGTGLREQYF.